The 22 T cell receptor beta chains in this list originate from one sample, sequenced in a study of OX40 agonist ivuxolimab in advanced cancers. Sequencing used immunoSEQ multiplex PCR; TCRdb keeps in-frame clones, though not all of them. The repertoire holds fewer than 45,000 clones, roughly 89% seen once, with less than 2% in the top ten. Sequenced here: CD4+ or CD8+ T cells sorted from blood, sampled in a trial of the OX40 agonist ivuxolimab. These TCRs come from an adult with an advanced solid tumor such as melanoma, head and neck, liver or kidney cancer.

The rearrangement joins TRBV7-3 to TRBJ2-2, with a weak D call TRBD2 (7 bases). Per germline, CDR1 SGHTA and CDR2 FQGTGA. Between the trimmed V and J ends, which lost 4 bases and 2 bases, there was a span of 8 bases. This CDR3 region has 14 residues. In DNA form, the CDR3 reads TGTGCCAGCAGCTGGGGGGGCAACACCGGGGAGCTGTTTTTT. Amino acid sequence: CASSWGGNTGELFF.

The V gene is TRBV11-1, the J gene TRBJ2-1; no clear D. CDR3 length: 13 amino acids. Per the germline V gene, CDR1 is SGHAT and CDR2 is FQDESV (reference sequence). Trimming stripped 1 base from V and 12 bases from J, with 13 bases between. This CDR3 reads CASSLVIDVGQFF. The CDR3 bases are TGTGCCAGCAGCTTAGTAATCGATGTCGGGCAGTTCTTC. Full variable domain (rest looked up from reference TRBV11-1 and TRBJ2-1): EAEVAQSPRYKITEKSQAVAFWCDPISGHATLYWYRQILGQGPELLVQFQDESVVDDSQLPKDRFSAERLKGVDSTLKIQPAELGDSAMYLCASSLVIDVGQFFGPGTRLTVL.

The chain uses TRBV6-5 and TRBJ2-3; 10 bases are shared with TRBD2. Germline V gene lookup returns CDR1 MNHEY and CDR2 SVGAGI. The length of the CDR3 is 16 residues. V trimming: 4 bases; J trimming: 3 bases; junction bases outside the gene matches: 7. The CDR3: CASSSLAGVSTDTQYF. The CDR3 region has the DNA TGTGCCAGCAGTTCGCTAGCGGGAGTTAGTACAGATACGCAGTATTTT.

This clone was detected only a few times. The J gene is TRBJ1-1, the V gene TRBV27; D remains ambiguous. There are 13 residues in the CDR3. Germline loops: CDR1 MNHEY, CDR2 SMNVEV (reference sequence). V lost 2 bases and J 0 bases, leaving 4 bases between the germline ends. As DNA, the CDR3 is TGTGCCAGCAGTTTAAAGTTGAACACTGAAGCTTTCTTT. Translating gives CASSLKLNTEAFF.

The CDR3 bases are TGTGCCAGCAGCTTGGGGGGCACAGATACGCAGTATTTT. This encodes CASSLGGTDTQYF. The rearrangement links TRBV11-2 to TRBJ2-3; D may be TRBD1 or TRBD2 (5 bases each). Trimming took off 3 bases at V and 1 base at J, with 5 bases between the two ends. The CDR3 runs to 13 residues. Looked up from germline, CDR1 is SGHAT and CDR2 is FQNNGV.

This clone was detected only once. This rearrangement joins TRBV6-1 to TRBJ1-3; TRBD1 might be the D (5 bases). This CDR3 is built from 14 residues. CDR1 and CDR2 from the germline V gene are MNHNS and SASEGT. V shed 4 bases and J shed 6 bases, with 13 bases lying between them. The CDR3 DNA follows: TGTGCCAGCAGTGCGCGGGGGGAAACAAACACCATATATTTT. Translating gives CASSARGETNTIYF.

J is TRBJ1-3 and V is TRBV29-1; D possibly corresponds to TRBD1 (5 bases). This CDR3 comprises 12 residues. Trimming stripped 7 bases from V and 1 base from J, with 8 bases between. CDR1 and CDR2 from the germline V gene are SQVTM and ANQGSEA. The CDR3 sequence: CSARQSGNTIYF. In DNA form, the CDR3 reads TGCAGCGCCCGACAGTCTGGAAACACCATATATTTT.

This sequence joins TRBV27 and TRBJ2-5; D remains ambiguous. Germline CDR1 and CDR2: MNHEY and SMNVEV (reference sequence). The CDR3 covers 14 residues. Trimming took off 2 bases at V and 5 bases at J, with 12 bases between the two ends. The CDR3 sequence is CASSLTRAGETQYF. The CDR3 DNA is TGTGCCAGCAGTTTAACGCGTGCTGGGGAGACCCAGTACTTC.

This chain connects TRBV2 to TRBJ2-7; 7 nucleotides match TRBD2. The germline gives CDR1 SNHLY, CDR2 FYNNEI. J lost 1 base, V lost 2 bases, and 5 bases had no gene match. The CDR3 is 15 amino acids. CDR3 protein: CASSERRLASYEQYF. CDR3 bases: TGTGCCAGCAGTGAAAGGAGACTAGCTTCCTACGAGCAGTACTTC. Filled out from reference TRBV2 and TRBJ2-7, the complete variable domain reads EPEVTQTPSHQVTQMGQEVILRCVPISNHLYFYWYRQILGQKVEFLVSFYNNEISEKSEIFDDQFSVERPDGSNFTLKIRSTKLEDSAMYFCASSERRLASYEQYFGPGTRLTVT.

J is TRBJ2-2 and V is TRBV11-3, with D unresolved. V was clipped by 5 bases and J by 6 bases, with 13 bases between them. The length of the CDR3 is 14 residues. The germline V gene has CDR1 SGHNT and CDR2 YENEEA. In DNA form, the CDR3 reads TGTGCCAGCAGCGCGAGGCTAGTTCCCGGGGAGCTGTTTTTT. It yields the protein CASSARLVPGELFF.

This chain joins TRBV7-2 and TRBJ2-5; 8 nucleotides line up with TRBD1. The CDR3 has 14 amino acids. The ends lost 5 bases at V and 4 bases at J; junction bases unmatched: 6. Germline-derived CDR1 and CDR2 are SGHTA and FQGNSA. CDR3 sequence reads: CASSRDRRGETQYF. DNA for the CDR3: TGTGCCAGCAGCCGGGACAGGAGGGGAGAGACCCAGTACTTC.

This chain connects TRBV13 to TRBJ1-3; no clear D. The V gene's germline CDR1 is PRHDT and CDR2 FYEKMQ (reference sequence). The V gene lost 5 bases and the J gene lost 0 bases, with 8 bases spanning the gap. The CDR3 contains 14 residues. The CDR3 sequence is CASSLSFSGNTIYF. CDR3 DNA: TGTGCCAGCAGCCTTTCATTCTCTGGAAACACCATATATTTT.

The CDR3 sequence: CASSRGLAQETQYF. In nucleotides, the CDR3 is TGTGCCAGCAGCAGAGGACTAGCGCAAGAGACCCAGTACTTC. The chain uses TRBV11-2 and TRBJ2-5; 9 bases are a match to TRBD2. The germline gives CDR1 SGHAT, CDR2 FQNNGV. The junction had 3 bases not matched to a gene; V was cut back by 5 bases and J by 2 bases. The CDR3 is 14 residues long.

The rearrangement links TRBV16 to TRBJ1-1; D perhaps matches TRBD1 (5 bases). The V end was cut by 0 bases, the J end by 8 bases, with 16 bases between. The length of the CDR3 is 15 residues. Germline assignment: CDR1 KGHSY and CDR2 FQNENV. CDR3 nucleotides: TGTGCCAGCAGCCAATCCGGCTTTCGACAGAACGAAGCTTTCTTT. Protein sequence: CASSQSGFRQNEAFF.

The table lists this clone with a count of one. V and J are TRBV5-8 and TRBJ2-2; no clear D. There are 14 residues in the CDR3. Between the trimmed V and J ends, which lost 0 bases and 1 base, there was a span of 4 bases. Germline CDR1 and CDR2: SGHTS and YDEGEE. CDR3 sequence reads: CASSLARNTGELFF. Written as DNA, the CDR3 is TGTGCCAGCAGCTTGGCGCGGAACACCGGGGAGCTGTTTTTT.

In its sample, this clone was seen once. V gene TRBV7-9 combines with J gene TRBJ1-4; weak D call: TRBD1 (5 bases). This CDR3 comprises 16 residues. The germline CDR1 and CDR2 sequences are SEHNR and FQNEAQ (reference sequence). V dropped 1 base and J dropped 3 bases, with 12 bases sitting between them. CDR3 residues: CASSLGPGEANEKLFF. CDR3 nucleotides: TGTGCCAGCAGCTTAGGTCCGGGGGAGGCTAATGAAAAACTGTTTTTT.

The J gene is TRBJ1-1, the V gene TRBV2; tentatively, D is TRBD1 (6 bases). CDR3 length: 13 residues. The germline V and J ends were trimmed by 6 bases and 6 bases, with 14 bases remaining between them. Looked up from germline, CDR1 is SNHLY and CDR2 is FYNNEI. The CDR3 DNA reads as TGTGCCAGCAGGGACAGCATAATTCCTGAAGCTTTCTTT. Protein: CASRDSIIPEAFF. Supplemented by reference TRBV2 and TRBJ1-1, the full variable domain reads EPEVTQTPSHQVTQMGQEVILRCVPISNHLYFYWYRQILGQKVEFLVSFYNNEISEKSEIFDDQFSVERPDGSNFTLKIRSTKLEDSAMYFCASRDSIIPEAFFGQGTRLTVV.

V usage is TRBV28 and J usage is TRBJ1-3; 10 nucleotides line up with TRBD1. V dropped 6 bases and J dropped 0; count of bases not matched to a gene: 8. The CDR3 extends over 17 amino acids. Per germline, CDR1 MDHEN and CDR2 SYDVKM. Here the CDR3 reads CASSTPGQGSSGNTIYF. As DNA, the CDR3 is TGTGCCAGCAGCACCCCGGGACAGGGGAGCTCTGGAAACACCATATATTTT.

This sequence joins TRBV19 and TRBJ1-5, with TRBD1 as a possible D gene (6 bases). V shed 1 base and J shed 2 bases, with 12 bases lying between them. Germline V gene lookup returns CDR1 LNHDA and CDR2 SQIVND (reference sequence). The CDR3 loop spans 16 amino acids. The CDR3 sequence is CASSIVGRGGNQPQHF. The CDR3 DNA reads TGTGCCAGTAGTATAGTCGGCAGGGGTGGCAATCAGCCCCAGCATTTT.

The V gene is TRBV27, the J gene TRBJ2-7, with TRBD2 identical over 12 bases. This CDR3 spans 13 amino acids. Losses at the gene ends were 10 bases for V and 3 bases for J; bases not matched to a gene: 4. Germline-derived CDR1 and CDR2 are MNHEY and SMNVEV (reference sequence). CDR3 sequence (DNA): TGTGCCACCTCACTAGCGGGGGGCTACGAGCAGTACTTC. As protein: CATSLAGGYEQYF.

The chain links TRBV5-1 to TRBJ2-5; D unclear. The germline V and J ends were trimmed by 0 bases and 0 bases, with 0 bases remaining between them. In germline, CDR1 is SGHRS, CDR2 YFSETQ. This CDR3 has 12 amino acids. For the CDR3, the DNA is TGCGCCAGCAGCTTGGACCAAGAGACCCAGTACTTC. It encodes CASSLDQETQYF.

This clone was recorded only once. The chain employs TRBV19 and TRBJ1-4; D unclear. This CDR3 has 11 amino acids. Germline V CDR1 and CDR2: LNHDA, SQIVND (reference sequence). Trimming pared 11 bases from V and 7 bases from J, leaving 11 bases between. The CDR3 sequence: CAGRLGEKLFF. The CDR3 region has the DNA TGTGCCGGCCGCCTGGGTGAAAAACTGTTTTTT.